This TCR beta chain was obtained from a study of beta chain features in type 1 diabetes. General study results and limits: Naive, central memory and Treg TCRB repertoires appeared more alike in patients than in healthy donors.

This clone has ten or more counts. The antigen is not known. The CDR3 runs to 14 residues. Trimming took off 5 bases at V and 8 bases at J, with 16 bases between the two ends. Germline loops: CDR1 SGHDT, CDR2 YYEEEE. Every bit of the isolated RNA underwent reverse transcription, so sequencing read expressed TCRB transcripts. Only in-frame clones appear in the TCRdb table, and some are missing; sequencing was by immunoSEQ multiplex PCR. This table holds roughly 290,000 clones, 7% to 9% found once. About 100 mL of blood, on average, came from one heparinised draw per donor. This TCR came from a woman younger than 30 in good health. The sequenced sample was central memory CD4+ T cells from blood. The J gene is TRBJ1-4, the V gene TRBV5-6, with D uncertain. Here the CDR3 reads CASRSTRSTEKLFF. The CDR3 nucleotides are TGTGCCAGCAGGAGTACAAGGTCCACCGAAAAACTGTTTTTT.